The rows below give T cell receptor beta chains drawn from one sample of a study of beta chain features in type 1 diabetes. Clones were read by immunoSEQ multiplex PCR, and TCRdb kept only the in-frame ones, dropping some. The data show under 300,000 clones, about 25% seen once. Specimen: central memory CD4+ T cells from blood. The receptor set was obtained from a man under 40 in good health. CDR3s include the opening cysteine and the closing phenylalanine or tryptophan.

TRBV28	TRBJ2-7	CASSSSDPTYEQYF
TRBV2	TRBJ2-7	CASSEEAGSSYEQYF
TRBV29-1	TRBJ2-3	CSVARGDNTDTQYF
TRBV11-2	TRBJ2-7	CASSLRARGFEQYF
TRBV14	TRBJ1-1	CASSPRGGTEAFF
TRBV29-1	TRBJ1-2	CSVHLGHNYGYTF
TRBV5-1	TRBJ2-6	CASSFTGSGANVLTF
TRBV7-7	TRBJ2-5	CASSEGQNPQETQYF
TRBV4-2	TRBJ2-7	CASSLDTSLREQYF
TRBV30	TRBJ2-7	CAWSPLRAYEQYF
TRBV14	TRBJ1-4	CASSHQAQGVGLEKLFF
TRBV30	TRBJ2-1	CAWSSSNEQFF
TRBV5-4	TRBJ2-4	CASSFLGGHLAKNIQYF
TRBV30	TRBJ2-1	CAWGSNPGTSGRVYNEQFF
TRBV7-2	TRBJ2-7	CASSLGGTGYEQYF
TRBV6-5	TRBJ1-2	CASSWASGPYGYTF
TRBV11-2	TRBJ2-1	CASSLGTGTIIYNEQFF
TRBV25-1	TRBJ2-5	CASSERARGETQYF
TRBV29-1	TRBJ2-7	CSAGGSGTSYEQYF
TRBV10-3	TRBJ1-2	CAISESGGGNGYTF
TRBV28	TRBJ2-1	CASKEGLAGVNEQFF
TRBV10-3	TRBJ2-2	CAITRWTGSLAGELFF
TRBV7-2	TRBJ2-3	CASSLDSSRVWDTQYF
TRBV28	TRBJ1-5	CASSSGQGNQPQHF
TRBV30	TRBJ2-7	CAWKPVRDRISYEQYF
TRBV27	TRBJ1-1	CASRGHANTEAFF
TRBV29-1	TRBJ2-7	CSVVGTGGYEQYF
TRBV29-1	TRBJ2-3	CSVETAGDTQYF
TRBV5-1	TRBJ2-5	CATQQGSGGARETQYF
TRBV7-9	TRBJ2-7	CASSLPGTSGSGEQYF
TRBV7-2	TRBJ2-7	CASSPGQGRTYEQYF
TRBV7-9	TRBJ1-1	CASSPYRSEAFF
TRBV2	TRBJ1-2	CASRAGPANYGYTF
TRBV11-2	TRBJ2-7	CASSFEQVLYEQYF
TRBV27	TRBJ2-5	CASSPPSWGAVQETQYF
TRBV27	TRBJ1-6	CASSQNQGGQPPLHF
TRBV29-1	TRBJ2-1	CSVRLAGELSSYNEQFF
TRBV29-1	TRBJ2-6	CSVGKGAGANVLTF
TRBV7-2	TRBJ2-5	CASSWGLLEETQYF
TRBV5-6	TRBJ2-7	CASSLTGTMGEQYF
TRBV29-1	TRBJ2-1	CMTSVYNEQFF
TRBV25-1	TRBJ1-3	CASSDLQGAGNTIYF
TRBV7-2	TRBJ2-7	CASSFGVGWQYF
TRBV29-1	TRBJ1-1	CSVGPSREGRTTEAFF
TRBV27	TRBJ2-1	CASSETGYNEQFF
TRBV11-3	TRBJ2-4	CASSYTGLDIQYF
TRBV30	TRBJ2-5	CAWGPTLAGGRETQYF
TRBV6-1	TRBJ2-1	CASSPSYNEQFF
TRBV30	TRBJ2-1	CAWRRRGGNNEQFF
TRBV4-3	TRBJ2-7	CASSQGTGTDYEQYF